This T cell receptor beta chain was observed in a study of blood T cell repertoires in COVID-19. Study context: Sample material is recorded as cDNA or gDNA derived from T cells, B-cell-depleted T cells, or PBMCs.

Per the original data handling: Amplification with reference gene primers provided the estimates of nucleated cell counts. Profiled with immunoSEQ multiplex PCR; TCRdb holds only in-frame clones, not every one. V and J calls and clone size are copied from that table; D and trimming were computed from the DNA. The sample consists of fewer than 300,000 clones, 90% of them appearing once. Per germline, CDR1 GTSNPN and CDR2 SVGIG (reference sequence). The CDR3 runs to 13 residues. The V end was cut by 4 bases, the J end by 1 base, with 10 bases between. Clinical histories supplied by participants themselves formed the basis of cohort assignment. Cohort 3 donors counted as recovered after two negative PCRs, clearance, or resolved symptoms.

The chain employs TRBV30 and TRBJ1-1; D not resolved. Material for sequencing was PBMCs or T cells enriched from blood (not recorded which). This receptor was taken from a woman aged 25 to 45 who had recovered from COVID-19. The CDR3 nucleotides are TGTGCCTGGACCCCCCCGTGGAACACTGAAGCTTTCTTT. Amino acid sequence: CAWTPPWNTEAFF. Based on the CDR3 plus reference TRBV30 and TRBJ1-1, the full variable domain is SQTIHQWPATLVQPVGSPLSLECTVEGTSNPNLYWYRQAAGRGLQLLFYSVGIGQISSEVPQNLSASRPQDRQFILSSKKLLLSDSGFYLCAWTPPWNTEAFFGQGTRLTVV.